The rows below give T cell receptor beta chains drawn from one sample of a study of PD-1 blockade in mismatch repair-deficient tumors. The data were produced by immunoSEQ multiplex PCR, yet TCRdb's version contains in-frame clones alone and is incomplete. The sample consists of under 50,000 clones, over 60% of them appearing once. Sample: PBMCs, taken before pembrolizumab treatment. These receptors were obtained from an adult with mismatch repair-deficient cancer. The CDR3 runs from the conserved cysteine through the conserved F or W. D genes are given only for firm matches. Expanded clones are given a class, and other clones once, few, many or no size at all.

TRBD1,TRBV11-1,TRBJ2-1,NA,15,CASSSGQGWGNEQFF,TGTGCCAGCAGCTCGGGACAGGGCTGGGGGAATGAGCAGTTCTTC
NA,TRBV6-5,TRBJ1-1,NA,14,CASSLGPVRTEAFF,TGTGCCAGCTCCCTAGGGCCCGTGAGGACTGAAGCTTTCTTT
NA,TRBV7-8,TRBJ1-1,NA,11,CASSLVFEAFF,TGTGCCAGCAGCTTGGTCTTTGAAGCTTTCTTT
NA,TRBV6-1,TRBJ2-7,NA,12,CASSGNRADQYF,TGTGCCAGCAGTGGGAACCGGGCCGATCAGTACTTC
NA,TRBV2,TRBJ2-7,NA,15,CASRLQGPHSYEQYF,TGTGCCAGCAGGTTACAGGGCCCCCACTCCTACGAGCAGTACTTC
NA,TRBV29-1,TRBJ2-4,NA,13,CSVEWRSGNIQYF,TGCAGCGTTGAATGGAGGTCTGGAAACATTCAGTACTTC
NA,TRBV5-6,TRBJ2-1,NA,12,CASSLEGMESFF,TGTGCCAGCAGCTTGGAAGGTATGGAGTCGTTCTTC
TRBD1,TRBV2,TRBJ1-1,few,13,CASQTGPNTEAFF,TGTGCCAGCCAGACAGGGCCGAACACTGAAGCTTTCTTT
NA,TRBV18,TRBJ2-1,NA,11,CASSTNNEQFF,TGTGCCAGCTCAACAAACAATGAGCAGTTCTTC
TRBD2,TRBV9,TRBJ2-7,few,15,CASSVALADSYEQYF,TGTGCCAGCAGCGTAGCTCTAGCGGACTCCTACGAGCAGTACTTC
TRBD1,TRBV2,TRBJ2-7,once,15,CASRNPDRDSYEQYF,TGTGCCAGCAGGAACCCGGACAGGGACTCCTACGAGCAGTACTTC
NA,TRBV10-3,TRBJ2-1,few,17,CASQGFGSGGNVNEQFF,TGTGCCAGTCAGGGTTTTGGGTCGGGCGGGAACGTCAATGAGCAGTTCTTC
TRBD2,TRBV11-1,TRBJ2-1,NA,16,CASSLGRAGAYNEQFF,TGTGCCAGCAGCTTAGGAAGAGCGGGAGCCTACAATGAGCAGTTCTTC
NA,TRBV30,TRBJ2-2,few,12,CAWSGESGELFF,TGTGCCTGGAGCGGGGAGTCAGGGGAGCTGTTTTTT
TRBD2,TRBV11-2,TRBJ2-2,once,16,CASSSRTSRNTGELFF,TGTGCCAGCAGCTCCCGGACTAGCAGAAACACCGGGGAGCTGTTTTTT
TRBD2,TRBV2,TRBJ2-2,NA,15,CASSGTSGDTGELFF,TGTGCCAGCAGTGGAACTAGCGGAGACACCGGGGAGCTGTTTTTT
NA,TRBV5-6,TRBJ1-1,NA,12,CASSLGGLGAFF,TGTGCCAGCAGCTTGGGGGGGCTGGGTGCTTTCTTT
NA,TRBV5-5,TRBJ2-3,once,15,CASSLVNSRTDTQYF,TGTGCCAGCAGCTTGGTTAACAGCCGAACAGATACGCAGTATTTT
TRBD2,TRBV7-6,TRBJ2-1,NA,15,CASSDGLAGSNEQFF,TGTGCCAGCAGCGATGGACTAGCGGGCAGCAATGAGCAGTTCTTC
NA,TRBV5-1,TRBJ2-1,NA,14,CASSLGGNNNEQFF,TGCGCCAGCAGTTTGGGCGGGAACAACAATGAGCAGTTCTTC
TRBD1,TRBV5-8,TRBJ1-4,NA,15,CASSRAQGANEKLFF,TGTGCCAGCAGCCGGGCTCAGGGGGCTAATGAAAAACTGTTTTTT
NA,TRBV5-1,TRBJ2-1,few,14,CASSLGGEYNEQFF,TGCGCCAGCAGCTTGGGAGGGGAATACAATGAGCAGTTCTTC
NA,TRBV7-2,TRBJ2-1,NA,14,CASTPDHIYNEQFF,TGTGCCAGCACCCCGGACCATATTTACAATGAGCAGTTCTTC
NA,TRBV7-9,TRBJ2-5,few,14,CASSTDVRRETQYF,TGTGCCAGCAGCACGGACGTTCGTAGGGAGACCCAGTACTTC
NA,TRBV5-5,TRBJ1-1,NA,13,CASSLVQGSEAFF,TGTGCCAGCAGCTTGGTCCAGGGCTCTGAAGCTTTCTTT
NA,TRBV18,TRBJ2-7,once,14,CASSQTGSSYEQYF,TGTGCCAGCTCACAGACGGGAAGCTCCTACGAGCAGTACTTC
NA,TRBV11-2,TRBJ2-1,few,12,CASSLGRNEQFF,TGTGCCAGCAGCTTAGGTCGAAATGAGCAGTTCTTC
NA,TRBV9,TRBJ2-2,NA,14,CASSVEGWAGELFF,TGTGCCAGCAGCGTAGAGGGGTGGGCGGGGGAGCTGTTTTTT
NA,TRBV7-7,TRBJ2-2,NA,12,CALLSNTGELFF,TGTGCCCTGCTTTCGAACACCGGGGAGCTGTTTTTT
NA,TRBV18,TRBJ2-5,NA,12,CASSQGQETQYF,TGTGCCAGCTCACAGGGGCAAGAGACCCAGTACTTC
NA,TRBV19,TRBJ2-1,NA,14,CASSMEGLDNEQFF,TGTGCCAGTAGTATGGAAGGACTCGACAATGAGCAGTTCTTC
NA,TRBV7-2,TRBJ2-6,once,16,CASSSHTNSGANVLTF,TGTGCCAGCAGCTCCCACACTAACTCTGGGGCCAACGTCCTGACTTTC
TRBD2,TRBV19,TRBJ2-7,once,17,CASSIASGSSVSYEQYF,TGTGCCAGTAGTATAGCTAGCGGGAGCTCTGTCTCCTACGAGCAGTACTTC
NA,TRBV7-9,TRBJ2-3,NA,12,CASSLSGDTQYF,TGTGCCAGCAGCTTAAGTGGTGATACGCAGTATTTT
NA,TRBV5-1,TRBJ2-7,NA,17,CASSFLPVSAATYEQYF,TGCGCCAGCAGCTTTCTCCCCGTTTCTGCGGCTACCTACGAGCAGTACTTC
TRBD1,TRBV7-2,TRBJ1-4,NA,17,CASSLVPAGGNNEKLFF,TGTGCCAGCAGCTTAGTGCCGGCAGGGGGCAATAATGAAAAACTGTTTTTT
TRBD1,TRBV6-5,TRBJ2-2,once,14,CASSLTGDTGELFF,TGTGCCAGCAGCTTGACAGGGGACACCGGGGAGCTGTTTTTT
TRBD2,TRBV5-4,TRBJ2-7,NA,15,CASSLTGLGAYEQYF,TGTGCCAGCAGCCTGACGGGACTAGGCGCTTACGAGCAGTACTTC
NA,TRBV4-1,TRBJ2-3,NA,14,CASSQGIVPDTQYF,TGCGCCAGCAGCCAAGGAATAGTGCCAGATACGCAGTATTTT
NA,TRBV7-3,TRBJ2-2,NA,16,CASSPDDGGVPGELFF,TGTGCCAGCAGCCCCGATGATGGAGGGGTGCCCGGGGAGCTGTTTTTT
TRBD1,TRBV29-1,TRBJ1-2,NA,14,CSVTTAGTGVGFTF,TGCAGCGTTACGACTGCTGGGACAGGGGTTGGGTTCACCTTC
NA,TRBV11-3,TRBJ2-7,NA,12,CASSQGPYEQYF,TGTGCCAGCAGCCAGGGTCCCTACGAGCAGTACTTC
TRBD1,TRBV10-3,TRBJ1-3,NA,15,CAIGAGTGVGNTIYF,TGTGCCATCGGAGCGGGGACAGGGGTCGGAAACACCATATATTTT
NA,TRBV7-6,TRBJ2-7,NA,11,CASSLEDEQYF,TGTGCCAGCAGCTTAGAGGACGAGCAGTACTTC